The clone carrying this TCR beta chain was observed many times. The data are from a study of early T cells in non-severe SARS-CoV-2 infection. The V gene's germline CDR1 is SGHTA and CDR2 FQGNSA. The CDR3 has 13 amino acids. Losses at the gene ends were 5 bases for V and 8 bases for J; bases not matched to a gene: 7. TCRdb reprocessed the 5' RACE reads via MiXCR and lists one record per CDR3 protein. This sample has tens of thousands of distinct CDR3 sequences, with over 3% found just once. This TCR derives from an adult who was a healthcare worker with PCR-confirmed SARS-CoV-2 infection or an uninfected control (not recorded which). The sample was whole blood. The genes are TRBV7-2 and TRBJ1-2, with TRBD1 matching over 8 bases. The CDR3 DNA reads as TGTGCCAGCAGCAGACAGGGGTTAGGAGGCTACACCTTC. Residues: CASSRQGLGGYTF.